The 4 T cell receptor beta chains below come from one sample, sequenced in a study of blood T cell repertoires in COVID-19. Produced via immunoSEQ multiplex PCR; TCRdb's table is partial and in-frame only. Here the sample spans about half a million clones, about 88% being singletons. What was sequenced was PBMCs or T cells enriched from blood (not recorded which). Receptors originate from an older woman who had recovered from COVID-19.

Here the CDR3 reads CASSVVGTGRSDTQYF. CDR3 sequence (DNA): TGTGCCAGCAGCGTAGTCGGGACAGGGAGGTCAGATACGCAGTATTTT. This chain connects TRBV9 to TRBJ2-3; 9 nucleotides line up with TRBD1. Germline V gene data show CDR1 as SGDLS and CDR2 as YYNGEE. The CDR3 runs 16 residues. J gave up 4 bases and V 0 bases, and 6 bases lay outside the gene matches.

The J gene is TRBJ2-2, the V gene TRBV9; 7 bases are shared with TRBD1. The CDR3 is made up of 17 amino acids. Losses at the gene ends were 4 bases for V and 4 bases for J; bases not matched to a gene: 13. The germline CDR1 and CDR2 sequences are SGDLS and YYNGEE. CDR3 in DNA: TGTGCCAGCAGCCCCAGGACAGGCGCTGCGGGCACCGGGGAGCTGTTTTTT. This gives the protein CASSPRTGAAGTGELFF.

The chain carries TRBV5-3 and TRBJ1-5, with 7 bases matching TRBD1. TRBV5-3 counts as an open reading frame of uncertain function. This CDR3 region has 13 residues. Unmatched junction bases numbered 1, after V lost 3 bases and J lost 4 bases. The CDR3 DNA reads TGTGCCAGAAGCTGGACAGGAAATCAGCCCCAGCATTTT. Protein: CARSWTGNQPQHF.

The chain uses TRBV5-4 and TRBJ2-1; 11 positions match TRBD2. After removal of 9 bases from V and 2 bases from J, the junction contained 7 bases not matched to a gene. Germline-derived CDR1 and CDR2 are SGHNT and YYREEE (reference sequence). The CDR3 sequence is 15 residues long. The CDR3 region is CATSLTSGTYNEQFF. The CDR3 nucleotides read TGTGCCACGAGCTTGACTAGCGGGACCTACAATGAGCAGTTCTTC.